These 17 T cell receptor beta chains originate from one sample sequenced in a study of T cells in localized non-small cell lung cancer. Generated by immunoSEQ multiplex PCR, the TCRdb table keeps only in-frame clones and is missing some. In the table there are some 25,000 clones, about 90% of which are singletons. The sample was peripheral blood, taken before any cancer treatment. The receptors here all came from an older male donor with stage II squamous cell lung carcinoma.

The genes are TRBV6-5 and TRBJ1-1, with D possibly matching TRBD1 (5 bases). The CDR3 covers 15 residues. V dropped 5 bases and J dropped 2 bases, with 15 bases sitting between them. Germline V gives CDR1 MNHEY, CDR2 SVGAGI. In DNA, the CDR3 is TGTGCCAGCAGTCCCAGACAGTTTTCTAACACTGAAGCTTTCTTT. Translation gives CASSPRQFSNTEAFF.

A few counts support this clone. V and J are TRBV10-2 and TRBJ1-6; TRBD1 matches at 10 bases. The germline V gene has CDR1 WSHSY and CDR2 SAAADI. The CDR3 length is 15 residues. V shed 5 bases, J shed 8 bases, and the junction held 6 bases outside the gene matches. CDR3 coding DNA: TGCGCCAGCAGTATGGGGACAGGGGCCCATTCACCCCTCCACTTT. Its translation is CASSMGTGAHSPLHF.

The CDR3 protein is CARPRESSYNSPLHF. As DNA, the CDR3 is TGTGCCAGGCCTCGGGAAAGCTCCTATAATTCACCCCTCCACTTT. The V and J genes are TRBV7-6 and TRBJ1-6; D unclear. CDR1 SGHVS and CDR2 FNYEAQ come from the germline V gene. The V and J ends lost 9 bases and 0 bases respectively, with 12 bases between them. The CDR3 consists of 15 residues.

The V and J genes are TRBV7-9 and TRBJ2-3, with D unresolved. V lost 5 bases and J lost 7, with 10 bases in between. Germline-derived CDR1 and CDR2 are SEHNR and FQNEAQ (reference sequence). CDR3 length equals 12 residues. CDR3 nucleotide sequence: TGTGCCAGCAGCCCCACGAAGAATACGCAGTATTTT. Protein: CASSPTKNTQYF. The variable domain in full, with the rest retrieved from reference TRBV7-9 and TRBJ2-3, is DTGVSQNPRHKITKRGQNVTFRCDPISEHNRLYWYRQTLGQGPEFLTYFQNEAQLEKSRLLSDRFSAERPKGSFSTLEIQRTEQGDSAMYLCASSPTKNTQYFGPGTRLTVL.

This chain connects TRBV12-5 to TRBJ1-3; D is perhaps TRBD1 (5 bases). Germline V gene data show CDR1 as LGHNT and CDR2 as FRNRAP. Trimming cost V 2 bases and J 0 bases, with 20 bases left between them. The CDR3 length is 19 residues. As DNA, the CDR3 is TGTGCTAGTGGTTTGTCAGCAGGGCCTATTCAGGTCTCTGGAAACACCATATATTTT. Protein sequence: CASGLSAGPIQVSGNTIYF.

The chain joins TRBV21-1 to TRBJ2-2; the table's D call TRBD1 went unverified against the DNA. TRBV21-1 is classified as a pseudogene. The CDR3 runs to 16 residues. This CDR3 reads CASRRTGVTNTGELFF. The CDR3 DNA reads TGTGCCAGCAGGCGGACAGGGGTAACGAACACCGGGGAGCTGTTTTTT.

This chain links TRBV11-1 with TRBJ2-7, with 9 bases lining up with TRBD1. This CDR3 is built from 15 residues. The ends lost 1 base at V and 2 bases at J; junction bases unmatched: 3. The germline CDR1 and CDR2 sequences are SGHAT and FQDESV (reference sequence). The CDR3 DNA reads TGTGCCAGCAGCTTAGTAGGGACAGGGCCCTACGAGCAGTACTTC. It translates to CASSLVGTGPYEQYF.

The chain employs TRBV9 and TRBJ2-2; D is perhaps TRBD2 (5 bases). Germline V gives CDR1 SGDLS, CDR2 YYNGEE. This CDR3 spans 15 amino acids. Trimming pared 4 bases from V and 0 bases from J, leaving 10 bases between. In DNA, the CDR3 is TGTGCCAGCAGCATGACTAATTCGAACACCGGGGAGCTGTTTTTT. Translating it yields CASSMTNSNTGELFF.

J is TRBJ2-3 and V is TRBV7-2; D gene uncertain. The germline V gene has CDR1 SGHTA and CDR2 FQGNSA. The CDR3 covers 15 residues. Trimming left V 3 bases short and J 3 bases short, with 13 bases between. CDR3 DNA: TGTGCCAGCAGCTTCGCCCGACCCGAAACAGATACGCAGTATTTT. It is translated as CASSFARPETDTQYF.

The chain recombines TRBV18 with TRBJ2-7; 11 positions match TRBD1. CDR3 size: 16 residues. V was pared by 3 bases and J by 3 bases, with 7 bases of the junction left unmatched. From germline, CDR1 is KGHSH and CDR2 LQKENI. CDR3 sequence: CASSPLRTGGVYEQYF. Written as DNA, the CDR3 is TGTGCCAGCTCACCTCTTCGGACAGGGGGCGTCTACGAGCAGTACTTC.

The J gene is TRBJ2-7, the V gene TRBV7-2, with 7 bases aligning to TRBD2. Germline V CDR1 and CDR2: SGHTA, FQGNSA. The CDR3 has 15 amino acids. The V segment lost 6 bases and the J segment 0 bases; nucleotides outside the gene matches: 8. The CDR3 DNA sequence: TGTGCCAGCAGACGAGGGGAGGGGCTCTCCTACGAGCAGTACTTC. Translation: CASRRGEGLSYEQYF.

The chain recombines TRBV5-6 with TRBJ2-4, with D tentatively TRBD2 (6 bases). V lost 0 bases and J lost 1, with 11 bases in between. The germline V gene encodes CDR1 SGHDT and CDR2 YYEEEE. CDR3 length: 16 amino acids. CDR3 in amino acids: CASSLVASEAKNIQYF. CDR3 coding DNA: TGTGCCAGCAGCTTGGTAGCTAGCGAGGCCAAAAACATTCAGTACTTC. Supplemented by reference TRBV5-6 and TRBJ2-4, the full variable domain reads DAGVTQSPTHLIKTRGQQVTLRCSPKSGHDTVSWYQQALGQGPQFIFQYYEEEERQRGNFPDRFSGHQFPNYSSELNVNALLLGDSALYLCASSLVASEAKNIQYFGAGTRLSVL.

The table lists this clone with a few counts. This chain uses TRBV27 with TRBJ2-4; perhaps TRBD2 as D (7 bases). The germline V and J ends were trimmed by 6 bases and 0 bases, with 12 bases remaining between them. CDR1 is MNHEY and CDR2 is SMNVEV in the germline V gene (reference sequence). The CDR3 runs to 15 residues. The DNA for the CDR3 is TGTGCCAGCAGCCCCGGGGGGCTAGCCAAAAACATTCAGTACTTC. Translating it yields CASSPGGLAKNIQYF.

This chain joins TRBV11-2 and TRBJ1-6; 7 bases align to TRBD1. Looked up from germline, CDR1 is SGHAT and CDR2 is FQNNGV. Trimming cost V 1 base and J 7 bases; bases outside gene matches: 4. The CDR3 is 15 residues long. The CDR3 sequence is CASSLVGTVNSPLHF. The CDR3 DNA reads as TGTGCCAGCAGCTTAGTAGGGACAGTAAATTCACCCCTCCACTTT.

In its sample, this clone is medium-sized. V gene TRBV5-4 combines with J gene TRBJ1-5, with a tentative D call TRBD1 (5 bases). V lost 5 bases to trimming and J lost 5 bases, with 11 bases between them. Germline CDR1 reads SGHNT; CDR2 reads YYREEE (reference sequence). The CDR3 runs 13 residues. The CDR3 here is CASSQGTDQPQHF. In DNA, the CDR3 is TGTGCCAGCAGTCAAGGGACTGATCAGCCCCAGCATTTT.

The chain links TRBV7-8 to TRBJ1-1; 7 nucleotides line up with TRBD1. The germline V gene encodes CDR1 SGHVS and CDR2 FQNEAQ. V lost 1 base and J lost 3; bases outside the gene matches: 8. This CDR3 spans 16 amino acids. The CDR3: CASSLVGDRADTEAFF. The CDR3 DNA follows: TGTGCCAGCAGCTTAGTAGGCGACAGGGCGGACACTGAAGCTTTCTTT.

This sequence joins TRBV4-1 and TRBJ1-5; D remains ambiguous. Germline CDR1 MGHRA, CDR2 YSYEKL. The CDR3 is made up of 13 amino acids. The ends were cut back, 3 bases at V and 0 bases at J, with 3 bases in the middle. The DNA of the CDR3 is TGCGCCAGCAGCCAGGATAGCAATCAGCCCCAGCATTTT. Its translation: CASSQDSNQPQHF.